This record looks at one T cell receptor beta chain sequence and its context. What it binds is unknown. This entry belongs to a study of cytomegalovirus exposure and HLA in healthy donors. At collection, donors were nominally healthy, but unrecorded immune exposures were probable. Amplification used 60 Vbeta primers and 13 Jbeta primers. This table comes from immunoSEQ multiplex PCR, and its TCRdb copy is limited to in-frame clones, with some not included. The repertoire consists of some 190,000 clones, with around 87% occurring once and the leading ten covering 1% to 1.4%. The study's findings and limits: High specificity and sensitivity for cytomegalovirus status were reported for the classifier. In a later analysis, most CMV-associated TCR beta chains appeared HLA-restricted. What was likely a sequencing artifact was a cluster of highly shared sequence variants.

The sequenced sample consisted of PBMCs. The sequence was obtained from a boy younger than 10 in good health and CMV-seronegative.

CDR3 sequence reads: CASRGGNYGYTF. CDR3 sequence (DNA): TGTGCCAGCAGGGGCGGGAACTATGGCTACACCTTC. The chain carries TRBV6-1 and TRBJ1-2; no reliable D call. This CDR3 contains 12 residues. V lost 6 bases and J 2 bases, leaving 7 bases between the germline ends. The germline gives CDR1 MNHNS, CDR2 SASEGT.